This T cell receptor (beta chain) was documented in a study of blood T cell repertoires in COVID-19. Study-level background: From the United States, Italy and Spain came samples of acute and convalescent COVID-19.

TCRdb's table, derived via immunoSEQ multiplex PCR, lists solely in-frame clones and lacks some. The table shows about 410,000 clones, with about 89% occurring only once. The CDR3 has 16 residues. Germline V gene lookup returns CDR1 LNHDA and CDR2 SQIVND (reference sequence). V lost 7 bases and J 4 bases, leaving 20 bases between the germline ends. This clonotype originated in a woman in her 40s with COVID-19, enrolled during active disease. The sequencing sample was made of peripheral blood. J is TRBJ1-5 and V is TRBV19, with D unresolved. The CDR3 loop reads CASKNPNTVPNQPQHF. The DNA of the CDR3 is TGTGCCAGTAAAAACCCCAACACAGTCCCTAATCAGCCCCAGCATTTT. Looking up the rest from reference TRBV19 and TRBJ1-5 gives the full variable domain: DGGITQSPKYLFRKEGQNVTLSCEQNLNHDAMYWYRQDPGQGLRLIYYSQIVNDFQKGDIAEGYSVSREKKESFPLTVTSAQKNPTAFYLCASKNPNTVPNQPQHFGDGTRLSIL.